What follows is one T cell receptor (beta chain) and its context. This CDR3 is built from 15 residues. The V end was cut by 0 bases, the J end by 8 bases, with 12 bases between. The germline CDR1 and CDR2 sequences are SGHDT and YYEEEE. The method was immunoSEQ multiplex PCR; TCRdb's version includes in-frame clones alone and lacks a portion of them. The top ten hold less than 2.5% of the sample, which has 280,000 or so clones, around 87% seen once. The data stem from a study of blood T cell repertoires in COVID-19. Overall study context: COVID-19 samples collected from the United States, Italy and Spain covered acute and convalescent phases.

The sample comprised peripheral blood. The sequence was obtained from a woman aged 25 to 39 who had recovered from COVID-19. J is TRBJ1-6 and V is TRBV5-6; no clear D gene. CDR3 nucleotides: TGTGCCAGCAGCTTGGATTGGGCCTTGGATTCACCCCTCCACTTT. It translates to CASSLDWALDSPLHF.